Each of the 26 T cell receptor beta chains below was sequenced from the same sample in a study of T cells in Graves' hyperthyroidism and ophthalmopathy. Amplification of TCR beta CDR3 regions used RNA as the template. TCR CDR3 underwent first-round RT-PCR with the HTBI primer set. TCRdb re-called the multiplex PCR reads with MiXCR, one entry per CDR3 protein. Of about 200,000 distinct CDR3 sequences listed, about 16% were seen once; the top ten hold roughly 44%. Sequencing was performed on blood. The receptor set was obtained from a middle-aged man with Graves' hyperthyroidism.

This clonotype was seen at least ten times. The chain has TRBV28 and TRBJ1-2; no clear D gene. Germline lookup yields CDR1 MDHEN and CDR2 SYDVKM. The CDR3 consists of 13 residues. The V end lost 3 bases, the J end lost 2 bases, and 7 bases lay between the germline ends. Here the CDR3 reads CASSLSQNYGYTF. CDR3 nucleotide sequence: TGTGCCAGCAGTTTGAGTCAAAACTATGGCTACACCTTC.

This chain connects TRBV5-4 to TRBJ2-2; the D is unclear. V was shortened by 4 bases and J by 2 bases, with 9 bases between the two germline ends. The CDR3 is 14 residues long. Germline CDR1 is SGHNT and CDR2 is YYREEE (reference sequence). The CDR3 here is CASSPRTNTGELFF. CDR3 nucleotide sequence: TGTGCCAGCAGCCCTAGGACCAACACCGGGGAGCTGTTTTTT.

This clonotype was counted many times. CDR3 bases: TGTGCCAGCAGCTTTCAAGGTGGTTATAGCAATCAGCCCCAGCATTTT. It encodes CASSFQGGYSNQPQHF. The chain has TRBV7-2 and TRBJ1-5; D is undetermined. Germline V gives CDR1 SGHTA, CDR2 FQGNSA. The CDR3 has 16 amino acids. V was cut by 3 bases and J by 0 bases, with 12 bases left in between.

The chain uses TRBV28 and TRBJ1-5; 8 nucleotides match TRBD1. The CDR3 consists of 14 residues. V was pared by 5 bases and J by 4 bases, with 4 bases of the junction left unmatched. Germline-derived CDR1 and CDR2 are MDHEN and SYDVKM. The CDR3 DNA reads as TGTGCCAGCAGTCGGACAGGGCCGAATCAGCCCCAGCATTTT. Translating gives CASSRTGPNQPQHF.

At least ten counts were recorded for this clonotype. The chain is built from TRBV6-1 and TRBJ2-3; 11 positions match TRBD2. The CDR3 covers 17 residues. Unmatched junction bases numbered 10, after V lost 3 bases and J lost 5 bases. The germline V gene encodes CDR1 MNHNS and CDR2 SASEGT. CDR3 loop: CASSEYVAGGPGDTQYF. The CDR3 DNA reads as TGTGCCAGCAGTGAGTATGTAGCGGGGGGGCCAGGAGATACGCAGTATTTT.

This clonotype has a count of ten or more. The chain combines TRBV2 with TRBJ2-1, with 7 bases identical to TRBD2. This CDR3 has 15 residues. Germline-derived CDR1 and CDR2 are SNHLY and FYNNEI. V was clipped by 5 bases and J by 2 bases; unmatched bases: 6. The CDR3 sequence is CASSRSSGAYNEQFF. CDR3 nucleotide sequence: TGTGCCAGCAGTCGGTCTAGCGGAGCCTACAATGAGCAGTTCTTC.

This clonotype was counted between two and nine times. The genes are TRBV9 and TRBJ2-3; 7 positions agree with TRBD2. This CDR3 is built from 17 residues. Germline CDR1 reads SGDLS; CDR2 reads YYNGEE. J gave up 6 bases and V 0 bases, and 13 bases lay outside the gene matches. The CDR3 reads CASSVVGSGSHMDTQYF. The CDR3 coding sequence is TGTGCCAGCAGCGTAGTTGGTAGCGGGTCACACATGGATACGCAGTATTTT.

In its sample, this clonotype was seen a few times. This CDR3 is CASSLRQGGQETQYF. For the CDR3, the DNA is TGCGCCAGCAGCTTGCGTCAGGGCGGGCAAGAGACCCAGTACTTC. The chain recombines TRBV5-1 with TRBJ2-5; D may correspond to TRBD1 or TRBD2 (5 bases each). The CDR3 sequence is 15 residues long. Germline V gives CDR1 SGHRS, CDR2 YFSETQ. V lost 1 base and J 2 bases, leaving 12 bases between the germline ends.

This clonotype was seen at least ten times. This chain's CDR3 is CAWSVRDGNTEAFF. In DNA form, the CDR3 reads TGTGCCTGGAGTGTCCGGGACGGGAACACTGAAGCTTTCTTT. This sequence joins TRBV30 and TRBJ1-1, with D possibly matching TRBD1 (5 bases). Germline loops: CDR1 GTSNPN, CDR2 SVGIG (reference sequence). The CDR3 totals 14 residues. V was pared by 0 bases and J by 1 base, with 9 bases between.

This chain connects TRBV19 to TRBJ2-5; D unresolved. Trimming cost V 11 bases and J 2 bases, with 15 bases left between them. Germline V CDR1 and CDR2: LNHDA, SQIVND (reference sequence). The length of the CDR3 is 13 residues. CDR3 in DNA: TGTGCCTCCAGAAACGCCCTACAAGAGACCCAGTACTTC. It is translated as CASRNALQETQYF.

This clonotype was recorded at least ten times. V gene TRBV7-9 combines with J gene TRBJ1-3; D is ambiguous. CDR1 and CDR2 from the germline V gene are SEHNR and FQNEAQ (reference sequence). The V gene lost 5 bases and the J gene lost 8 bases, with 10 bases spanning the gap. The CDR3 runs 12 residues. CDR3 DNA sequence: TGTGCCAGCAGCCCTCAATTAGACACCATATATTTT. This codes for CASSPQLDTIYF. The full variable domain, with the rest looked up from reference TRBV7-9 and TRBJ1-3, is DTGVSQNPRHKITKRGQNVTFRCDPISEHNRLYWYRQTLGQGPEFLTYFQNEAQLEKSRLLSDRFSAERPKGSFSTLEIQRTEQGDSAMYLCASSPQLDTIYFGEGSWLTVV.

This clonotype was seen ten or more times. The chain recombines TRBV7-2 with TRBJ2-5; maybe TRBD1 (5 bases). This CDR3 is built from 13 residues. V lost 6 bases and J lost 3, with 11 bases in between. Germline assignment: CDR1 SGHTA and CDR2 FQGNSA. This CDR3 is CASSLTREETQYF. In DNA, the CDR3 is TGTGCCAGCAGTTTAACCAGGGAAGAGACCCAGTACTTC.

This clonotype was picked up many times. This chain uses TRBV5-1 with TRBJ1-1, with D unclear. This CDR3 comprises 14 residues. The germline V gene encodes CDR1 SGHRS and CDR2 YFSETQ. V gave up 0 bases and J gave up 1 base, with 7 bases separating them. Here the CDR3 reads CASSLGFRNTEAFF. DNA of the CDR3: TGCGCCAGCAGCTTGGGATTCCGGAACACTGAAGCTTTCTTT.

The rearrangement uses TRBV27 and TRBJ1-1; no definite D call. The CDR3 is 15 amino acids. V was pared by 6 bases and J by 4 bases, with 18 bases between. Per germline, CDR1 MNHEY and CDR2 SMNVEV (reference sequence). The CDR3 loop is CASSRELAVSTEAFF. CDR3 DNA: TGTGCCAGCAGCCGGGAGTTAGCGGTCAGCACTGAAGCTTTCTTT.

This clonotype occurred many times. V usage is TRBV6-5 and J usage is TRBJ1-2; D is ambiguous. From germline, CDR1 is MNHEY and CDR2 SVGAGI. The CDR3 is made up of 14 amino acids. Trimming stripped 0 bases from V and 8 bases from J, with 13 bases between. In nucleotides, the CDR3 is TGTGCCAGCAGTTACTCCGACAACCCTTGGGGCTACACCTTC. This translates into CASSYSDNPWGYTF.

This chain connects TRBV6-1 to TRBJ1-6; TRBD1 matches 9 bases. There are 19 residues in the CDR3. The J segment lost 0 bases and the V segment lost 6 bases, leaving 12 bases of the junction unmatched. Germline CDR1 MNHNS, CDR2 SASEGT. The CDR3: CASSRAGQGSSSYNSPLHF. In DNA, the CDR3 is TGTGCCAGCAGCAGGGCGGGACAGGGTTCTAGCTCCTATAATTCACCCCTCCACTTT.

In its sample, this clonotype was seen many times. The chain links TRBV6-1 to TRBJ2-2; D remains ambiguous. Trimming stripped 0 bases from V and 1 base from J, with 6 bases between. The CDR3 runs 15 residues. Germline loops: CDR1 MNHNS, CDR2 SASEGT. The CDR3 region is CASSEARQNTGELFF. DNA for the CDR3: TGTGCCAGCAGTGAAGCGCGACAGAACACCGGGGAGCTGTTTTTT.

At least ten counts were recorded for this clonotype. The rearrangement joins TRBV27 to TRBJ2-1; 7 bases are shared with TRBD2. Germline CDR1 MNHEY, CDR2 SMNVEV (reference sequence). The V and J ends lost 6 bases and 2 bases, in that order; junction bases with no gene match: 7. The length of the CDR3 is 15 residues. CDR3 nucleotide sequence: TGTGCCAGCAGGGGTCTAGCGGAACCCTACAATGAGCAGTTCTTC. Its translation: CASRGLAEPYNEQFF.

This clonotype was recorded a few times. Given a much more abundant clone one base away, this may be a read error. A read error is likely, as this CDR3 ends without the conserved phenylalanine or tryptophan. The CDR3 protein is CASSLGGRMNTEAFL. CDR3 sequence (DNA): TGCGCCAGCAGCTTGGGGGGACGGATGAACACTGAAGCTTTCCTT. This chain joins TRBV5-1 and TRBJ1-1; TRBD1 is a possible D gene (5 bases). This CDR3 is 15 amino acids long. Germline V gene lookup returns CDR1 SGHRS and CDR2 YFSETQ. The V end lost 0 bases, the J end lost 0 bases, and 9 bases lay between the germline ends.

At least ten counts were recorded for this clonotype. The V gene is TRBV6-1, the J gene TRBJ2-1; TRBD1 might be the D (7 bases). Germline lookup yields CDR1 MNHNS and CDR2 SASEGT. The CDR3 extends over 14 amino acids. V was pared by 5 bases and J by 8 bases, with 16 bases between. The CDR3 DNA follows: TGTGCCAGCAGTACTGCGGGACAGTTCGATGAGCAGTTCTTC. Translation gives CASSTAGQFDEQFF.

Of note for this clonotype: A much larger clone differs from this one at a single base, so this may be a read error. J is TRBJ2-1 and V is TRBV10-3; no definite D call. This CDR3 has 12 amino acids. Germline assignment: CDR1 ENHRY and CDR2 SYGVKD. In nucleotides, the CDR3 is TGTGCCATCAGTGACATTCCGAATGGGCAGTTCTTC. This gives the protein CAISDIPNGQFF.

The chain links TRBV11-2 to TRBJ2-7; perhaps TRBD2 as D (5 bases). The CDR3 spans 13 residues. V shed 5 bases and J shed 3 bases, with 11 bases lying between them. Per the germline V gene, CDR1 is SGHAT and CDR2 is FQNNGV. CDR3 loop: CASSRGPHYEQYF. DNA for the CDR3: TGTGCCAGCAGCCGCGGGCCTCACTACGAGCAGTACTTC.

Worth noting for this clonotype: It may be a read error: a sequence one base away is much more abundant. CDR3 loop: CASSASGTDAQYF. The CDR3 DNA follows: TGTGCCAGCAGTGCATCCGGCACAGATGCGCAGTATTTT. The chain has TRBV25-1 and TRBJ2-3; no reliable D call. The CDR3 sequence is 13 residues long. Germline V lookup: CDR1 MGHDK, CDR2 SYGVNS.

V is TRBV14 and J is TRBJ2-1, with 9 bases matching TRBD1. Germline V gene data show CDR1 as SGHDN and CDR2 as FVKESK. The V gene end was trimmed by 2 bases and the J gene end by 7 bases; junction bases not matched to a gene: 15. The CDR3 consists of 18 residues. The CDR3 protein is CASSQIPGQGFIQNEQFF. CDR3 sequence (DNA): TGTGCCAGCAGCCAAATACCGGGACAGGGTTTTATACAGAATGAGCAGTTCTTC. Using reference TRBV14 and TRBJ2-1 for the parts outside the CDR3, the full variable domain is EAGVTQFPSHSVIEKGQTVTLRCDPISGHDNLYWYRRVMGKEIKFLLHFVKESKQDESGMPNNRFLAERTGGTYSTLKVQPAELEDSGVYFCASSQIPGQGFIQNEQFFGPGTRLTVL.

This clonotype was recorded at least ten times. The V gene is TRBV7-2, the J gene TRBJ1-1; D unclear. CDR1 is SGHTA, CDR2 FQGNSA, per germline. Trimming cost V 1 base and J 1 base, with 7 bases left between them. The CDR3 length is 14 residues. The CDR3 nucleotides read TGTGCCAGCAGCTTAGTCGGCCGGAACACTGAAGCTTTCTTT. Its translation is CASSLVGRNTEAFF.

The rearrangement links TRBV5-6 to TRBJ2-7, with 8 nucleotides matching TRBD2. This CDR3 has 15 amino acids. After removal of 4 bases from V and 0 bases from J, the junction contained 6 bases not matched to a gene. CDR1 and CDR2 (germline): SGHDT, YYEEEE. The CDR3 region is CASSPSGGASYEQYF. The DNA of the CDR3 is TGTGCCAGCAGCCCCTCGGGGGGGGCCTCCTACGAGCAGTACTTC.